The clone carrying this T cell receptor beta chain was counted at least ten times. Antigen unknown. TCRdb itself ran the 5' RACE reads through MiXCR, one entry per CDR3 protein. Among some 240,000 distinct CDR3 sequences listed, roughly 5% were seen once. The sample belongs to a study of T cells after yellow fever vaccination. On the study more broadly: Each low-cell-number fraction was prepared by means of SMART-Seq v4 Ultra Low Input. Study-wide results and limits: Post-booster repertoires again held most primary-vaccination clones (around 95% CD4, roughly 88% CD8). Weaker overall, the secondary response nonetheless peaked faster (day 5 versus 15).

The source material was CD4+ T cells sorted from PBMCs, sampled on the day of the yellow fever booster vaccination. This clonotype originated in a man aged 18 to 30 who received the YFV17D yellow fever vaccine.

CDR3 nucleotide sequence: TGCGCCAGCAGCTCGACCGGACGGAACTATGGCTACACCTTC. Its protein is CASSSTGRNYGYTF. This sequence joins TRBV5-1 and TRBJ1-2, with D unclear. Germline V lookup: CDR1 SGHRS, CDR2 YFSETQ. The germline V and J ends were trimmed by 3 bases and 2 bases, with 11 bases remaining between them. The CDR3 runs to 14 residues.